The next 2 T cell receptor beta chains were all read from a single sample in a study of blood T cell repertoires in COVID-19. The protocol was immunoSEQ multiplex PCR, while the TCRdb copy is restricted to in-frame clones and leaves out a portion. The table has 130,000 to 150,000 clones, 85% seen once; the top ten hold more than 5%. Sequenced sample: PBMCs or T cells enriched from blood (not recorded which). These receptors were obtained from a woman in her thirties or forties who had recovered from COVID-19.

The chain links TRBV2 to TRBJ1-1, with D possibly being TRBD1 (5 bases). The germline V gene has CDR1 SNHLY and CDR2 FYNNEI. The V end lost 4 bases, the J end lost 7 bases, and 13 bases lay between the germline ends. The CDR3 sequence is 13 residues long. Here the CDR3 DNA reads TGTGCCAGCAGTGCAGTGGGGCCCGATGAAGCTTTCTTT. Translated: CASSAVGPDEAFF.

The chain carries TRBV7-8 and TRBJ1-4, with D possibly being TRBD1 (6 bases). This CDR3 comprises 15 residues. V lost 5 bases to trimming and J lost 2 bases, with 12 bases between them. Germline CDR1 and CDR2: SGHVS and FQNEAQ. CDR3: CASSQGPETNEKLFF. The CDR3 region has the DNA TGTGCCAGCAGCCAGGGGCCGGAGACTAATGAAAAACTGTTTTTT.